This is a list of T cell receptor beta chains from one sample in a study of spatial heterogeneity in lung cancer. TCRdb independently ran MiXCR on the 5' RACE reads; one entry per CDR3 protein. The sample has roughly 7,400 distinct CDR3 sequences; 3% to 3.5% are singletons. The specimen was lung tumor tissue, collected at surgery. The receptors originated from a male donor with early-stage non-small cell lung cancer. The CDR3 runs from the conserved cysteine through the conserved F or W. D genes are given only for firm matches. Some rows have no size entry. The others give once, few or many, or a class for an expanded clone.

clone_size: medium-sized; d_call: TRBD1; j_call: TRBJ1-5; v_call: TRBV6-1; cdr3_aa: CASSPAGTGYNQPQHF; cdr3_nt: TGTGCCAGCAGTCCCGCCGGGACAGGCTACAATCAGCCCCAGCATTTT
clone_size: medium-sized; d_call: TRBD2; j_call: TRBJ2-7; v_call: TRBV6-5; cdr3_aa: CASSRLAGSYEQYF; cdr3_nt: TGTGCCAGCAGTCGCTTAGCGGGGTCCTACGAGCAGTACTTC
clone_size: few; d_call: TRBD2; j_call: TRBJ2-1; v_call: TRBV7-7; cdr3_aa: CASSPLAGSSYNEQFF; cdr3_nt: TGTGCCAGCAGCCCGCTAGCGGGGTCCTCGTACAATGAGCAGTTCTTC
clone_size: many; d_call: TRBD2; j_call: TRBJ2-5; v_call: TRBV6-1; cdr3_aa: CASTGLAGGRQETQYF; cdr3_nt: TGTGCCAGCACCGGACTAGCGGGGGGCCGCCAAGAGACCCAGTACTTC
clone_size: many; d_call: .; j_call: TRBJ2-5; v_call: TRBV25-1; cdr3_aa: CASSEEVRAETQYF; cdr3_nt: TGTGCCAGCAGTGAAGAGGTCAGGGCAGAGACCCAGTACTTC
clone_size: many; d_call: .; j_call: TRBJ1-6; v_call: TRBV20-1; cdr3_aa: CSARDLRSSYNSPLHF; cdr3_nt: TGCAGTGCAAGGGACCTCCGGAGCTCCTATAATTCACCCCTCCACTTT
clone_size: many; d_call: .; j_call: TRBJ2-1; v_call: TRBV6-4; cdr3_aa: CASGLGGSYNEQFF; cdr3_nt: TGTGCCAGTGGGCTCGGTGGCTCCTACAATGAGCAGTTCTTC
clone_size: .; d_call: .; j_call: TRBJ2-5; v_call: TRBV7-9; cdr3_aa: CASSPPQGGQETQYF; cdr3_nt: TGTGCCAGCAGCCCCCCCCAGGGGGGTCAAGAGACCCAGTACTTC
clone_size: medium-sized; d_call: TRBD1; j_call: TRBJ2-3; v_call: TRBV20-1; cdr3_aa: CSASPPTGEPDTQYF; cdr3_nt: TGCAGTGCTAGCCCTCCCACAGGGGAACCAGATACGCAGTATTTT
clone_size: few; d_call: .; j_call: TRBJ2-3; v_call: TRBV9; cdr3_aa: CASSVSHGGGGLSTDTQYF; cdr3_nt: TGTGCCAGCAGCGTAAGCCACGGCGGAGGCGGACTTAGCACAGATACGCAGTATTTT
clone_size: medium-sized; d_call: TRBD1; j_call: TRBJ2-1; v_call: TRBV29-1; cdr3_aa: CSVEQGASNEQFF; cdr3_nt: TGCAGCGTTGAACAGGGGGCCTCCAATGAGCAGTTCTTC
clone_size: medium-sized; d_call: TRBD1; j_call: TRBJ2-1; v_call: TRBV27; cdr3_aa: CASSLSDRGAFNEQFF; cdr3_nt: TGTGCCAGCAGTTTATCGGACAGGGGGGCGTTCAATGAGCAGTTCTTC
clone_size: medium-sized; d_call: .; j_call: TRBJ2-1; v_call: TRBV29-1; cdr3_aa: CSVERYSYNEQFF; cdr3_nt: TGCAGCGTTGAGAGGTATTCCTACAATGAGCAGTTCTTC
clone_size: medium-sized; d_call: .; j_call: TRBJ1-2; v_call: TRBV6-5; cdr3_aa: CASSYGEEANYGYTF; cdr3_nt: TGTGCCAGCAGTTACGGGGAGGAGGCTAACTATGGCTACACCTTC
clone_size: large; d_call: TRBD1; j_call: TRBJ2-2; v_call: TRBV19; cdr3_aa: CASSTQGAGELFF; cdr3_nt: TGTGCCAGTAGTACTCAGGGGGCCGGGGAGCTGTTTTTT
clone_size: many; d_call: TRBD2; j_call: TRBJ2-7; v_call: TRBV2; cdr3_aa: CASSVMRAGVPEQYF; cdr3_nt: TGTGCCAGCAGTGTAATGAGAGCGGGAGTGCCCGAGCAGTACTTC
clone_size: medium-sized; d_call: .; j_call: TRBJ2-3; v_call: TRBV7-6; cdr3_aa: CASSLKPADTQYF; cdr3_nt: TGTGCCAGCAGCTTAAAGCCCGCAGATACGCAGTATTTT